The 17 T cell receptor beta chains below were found in one sample sequenced in a study of blood T cell repertoires in COVID-19. Produced via immunoSEQ multiplex PCR; TCRdb's table is partial and in-frame only. Of 80,000 to 90,000 clones in the sample, 70% to 90% were seen once. Specimen: peripheral blood. The receptors were gathered from a woman older than 75 with COVID-19, enrolled during active disease.

The chain has TRBV3-1 (or the pseudogene TRBV3-2) and TRBJ2-5; TRBD2 agrees at 9 bases. The CDR3 is 19 amino acids. The germline V gene has CDR1 LGHDT and CDR2 YNNKEL (reference sequence). V lost 0 bases to trimming and J lost 1 base; unmatched junction nucleotides: 12. The CDR3 here is CASSQDLVGSGGLQETQYF. As DNA, the CDR3 is TGTGCCAGCAGCCAAGATCTTGTGGGTAGCGGGGGCCTCCAAGAGACCCAGTACTTC.

This clone was detected only a few times. The rearrangement links TRBV29-1 to TRBJ2-1; 10 positions match TRBD2. J gave up 1 base and V 8 bases, and 11 bases lay outside the gene matches. Germline V gene data show CDR1 as SQVTM and CDR2 as ANQGSEA. This CDR3 region has 16 residues. The CDR3, as DNA: TGCAGCTCCGAAGGGGGTAGCGGGAGGTCCTACAATGAGCAGTTCTTC. Residues: CSSEGGSGRSYNEQFF.

The chain employs TRBV18 and TRBJ2-5; TRBD1 matches 7 bases. Unmatched junction bases numbered 6, after V lost 4 bases and J lost 7 bases. Germline V gives CDR1 KGHSH, CDR2 LQKENI. The CDR3 extends over 13 amino acids. This CDR3 reads CASSLDRDGTQYF. The CDR3, as DNA: TGTGCCAGCTCACTCGACAGGGATGGGACCCAGTACTTC. The whole variable domain, filled in from reference TRBV18 and TRBJ2-5, reads NAGVMQNPRHLVRRRGQEARLRCSPMKGHSHVYWYRQLPEEGLKFMVYLQKENIIDESGMPKERFSAEFPKEGPSILRIQQVVRGDSAAYFCASSLDRDGTQYFGPGTRLLVL.

V usage is TRBV10-3 and J usage is TRBJ2-7; TRBD1 is a possible D gene (6 bases). Germline CDR1 is ENHRY and CDR2 is SYGVKD. Trimming shortened V by 3 bases and J by 1 base, and 13 bases separated the two germline ends. The CDR3 has 15 amino acids. The CDR3 DNA reads TGTGCCATCAGTGACCGGGACAAGGGGTCCTACGAGCAGTACTTC. Its protein product is CAISDRDKGSYEQYF.

The V and J genes are TRBV7-9 and TRBJ1-2, with 9 bases that match TRBD1. CDR1 and CDR2 from the germline V gene are SEHNR and FQNEAQ (reference sequence). Trimming at V came to 5 bases and at J to 7 bases, leaving 5 bases not matched to a gene. This CDR3 spans 13 amino acids. The CDR3 region has the DNA TGTGCCAGCAGCCCGGGACAGGGCTCTGGCTACACCTTC. Its protein product is CASSPGQGSGYTF.

J is TRBJ2-7 and V is TRBV18; 10 bases align to TRBD1. The V and J ends lost 6 bases and 5 bases, in that order; junction bases with no gene match: 7. The CDR3 totals 14 residues. CDR1 is KGHSH, CDR2 LQKENI, per germline. CDR3 protein: CASSPGQGRNEQYF. As DNA, the CDR3 is TGTGCCAGCTCCCCGGGACAGGGGAGAAACGAGCAGTACTTC.

The chain employs TRBV6-5 and TRBJ2-7, with 8 bases fitting TRBD2. Losses at the gene ends were 6 bases for V and 3 bases for J; bases not matched to a gene: 10. This CDR3 is 15 amino acids long. Germline V gene lookup returns CDR1 MNHEY and CDR2 SVGAGI. In DNA form, the CDR3 reads TGTGCCAGCAGATCGGGGGGGGCGGGACACTACGAGCAGTACTTC. Translated, it gives CASRSGGAGHYEQYF.

This clone was recorded once. The chain links TRBV27 to TRBJ1-1; D might be TRBD1 (6 bases). Trimming removed 5 bases from V and 2 bases from J, with 12 bases in between. Germline-derived CDR1 and CDR2 are MNHEY and SMNVEV (reference sequence). This CDR3 comprises 14 residues. CDR3 DNA: TGTGCCAGCAGTACCACAGGGTCTAACACTGAAGCTTTCTTT. Its protein product is CASSTTGSNTEAFF.

The chain uses TRBV10-1 and TRBJ2-2; 9 bases fit TRBD2. The trim removed 4 bases at V and 4 bases at J, leaving 4 bases unmatched. Per the germline V gene, CDR1 is WNHNN and CDR2 is SYGVQD (reference sequence). This CDR3 spans 15 amino acids. CDR3 residues: CASSGLADLTGELFF. In nucleotides, the CDR3 is TGCGCCAGCAGTGGACTAGCGGACCTCACCGGGGAGCTGTTTTTT.

The chain recombines TRBV9 with TRBJ1-5; tentative D call: TRBD1 (5 bases). The germline V and J ends were trimmed by 0 bases and 7 bases, with 14 bases remaining between them. The germline V gene encodes CDR1 SGDLS and CDR2 YYNGEE. CDR3 size: 15 residues. The chain's CDR3 is CASSVEPGSGQPQHF. CDR3 nucleotides: TGTGCCAGCAGCGTAGAACCAGGGTCTGGGCAGCCCCAGCATTTT. The full variable domain, completed using reference TRBV9 and TRBJ1-5, is DSGVTQTPKHLITATGQRVTLRCSPRSGDLSVYWYQQSLDQGLQFLIQYYNGEERAKGNILERFSAQQFPDLHSELNLSSLELGDSALYFCASSVEPGSGQPQHFGDGTRLSIL.

The rearrangement uses TRBV27 and TRBJ2-3, with 7 bases identical to TRBD1. From germline, CDR1 is MNHEY and CDR2 SMNVEV (reference sequence). With V trimmed by 6 bases and J by 8 bases, 11 bases remained unmatched. The CDR3 sequence is 14 residues long. The CDR3 spells CASSINRGESTQYF. The CDR3 DNA sequence: TGTGCCAGCAGCATAAACAGGGGAGAGAGTACGCAGTATTTT.

The gene calls are TRBV29-1 and TRBJ2-7; possible D gene TRBD2, 5 bases. Trimming removed 4 bases from V and 4 bases from J, with 14 bases in between. The length of the CDR3 is 13 residues. Germline V gene lookup returns CDR1 SQVTM and CDR2 ANQGSEA. CDR3 DNA: TGCAGCGTTGTAGAGGACTCCATATACGAGCAGTACTTC. It codes for CSVVEDSIYEQYF.

The genes are TRBV28 and TRBJ1-5, with D unresolved. The germline V gene encodes CDR1 MDHEN and CDR2 SYDVKM. Trimming shortened V by 6 bases and J by 5 bases, and 8 bases separated the two germline ends. The CDR3 totals 12 residues. The CDR3 coding sequence is TGTGCCAGCAGCCGGAGGGATCAGCCCCAGCATTTT. This sequence encodes CASSRRDQPQHF.

Here the CDR3 reads CSAVYYGEQYF. CDR3 DNA sequence: TGCAGCGCGGTCTATTACGGCGAGCAGTACTTC. This chain uses TRBV29-1 with TRBJ2-7; D gene uncertain. Germline values: CDR1 SQVTM, CDR2 ANQGSEA. V dropped 7 bases and J dropped 6 bases, with 13 bases sitting between them. The CDR3 extends over 11 amino acids.

This sequence joins TRBV18 and TRBJ1-1; 8 bases match TRBD1. With 5 bases clipped from V and 5 bases from J, the junction kept 13 bases outside the gene matches. The CDR3 covers 16 residues. CDR1 and CDR2 (germline): KGHSH, LQKENI. The CDR3 protein is CASSTDRGSVTTEAFF. The CDR3 region has the DNA TGTGCCAGCTCAACCGACAGGGGATCGGTAACGACTGAAGCTTTCTTT.

The genes are TRBV6-5 and TRBJ1-3; TRBD1 aligns across 7 bases. This CDR3 comprises 15 residues. Germline V gene data show CDR1 as MNHEY and CDR2 as SVGAGI. After removal of 0 bases from V and 3 bases from J, the junction contained 2 bases not matched to a gene. CDR3 amino acids: CASSYSGGIGNTIYF. The CDR3 DNA is TGTGCCAGCAGTTACTCAGGGGGCATTGGAAACACCATATATTTT.

The rearrangement uses TRBV29-1 and TRBJ2-7; D may be TRBD1 (6 bases). The CDR3 spans 13 residues. Germline V lookup: CDR1 SQVTM, CDR2 ANQGSEA. V lost 4 bases, J lost 2 bases, and 12 bases lay in between. CDR3 nucleotide sequence: TGCAGCGTTGTTAGACAGGCCCCCTACGAGCAGTACTTC. This gives the protein CSVVRQAPYEQYF.